This TCR beta chain emerged from a study of T cells in Graves' hyperthyroidism and ophthalmopathy. This clonotype was counted ten times or more. The investigators amplified TCR beta CDR3 regions from RNA transcripts. First-round RT-PCR with HTBI primers amplified the TCR CDR3 region. TCRdb re-analysed the multiplex PCR reads in MiXCR, keeping a single row per CDR3 protein. The sample yields just under 750,000 distinct CDR3 sequences, just over 35% seen once. The CDR3 is 15 amino acids. V gave up 3 bases and J gave up 0 bases, with 12 bases separating them. Germline CDR1 reads SGDLS; CDR2 reads YYNGEE. The sequence was collected from a woman aged 35 to 49 with Graves' hyperthyroidism. Sequencing was performed on blood. V gene TRBV9 combines with J gene TRBJ2-5; D may be TRBD2 (5 bases). CDR3 in amino acids: CASSAGSGNQETQYF. In DNA form, the CDR3 reads TGTGCCAGCAGCGCCGGCTCGGGGAACCAAGAGACCCAGTACTTC. Together with reference TRBV9 and TRBJ2-5, the CDR3 gives the full variable domain: DSGVTQTPKHLITATGQRVTLRCSPRSGDLSVYWYQQSLDQGLQFLIQYYNGEERAKGNILERFSAQQFPDLHSELNLSSLELGDSALYFCASSAGSGNQETQYFGPGTRLLVL.